Sequencing of this T cell receptor beta chain was carried out in a study of cytomegalovirus exposure and HLA in healthy donors. Overall study findings and caveats: Highest at DRB1 and lowest at HLA-C, TCR association rates differed among HLA loci in a later analysis. Researchers reportedly found TCR beta sequences accurately predicted most subjects' HLA-A and HLA-B alleles. Most of the TCR beta V segments (in an earlier analysis) were productive either about 87% or about 30% of the time.

Between the trimmed V and J ends, which lost 4 bases and 8 bases, there was a span of 22 bases. CDR3 length: 16 residues. The germline CDR1 and CDR2 sequences are MNHNS and SASEGT. These donors counted as nominally healthy when sampled, but unrecorded immune exposures were likely. Amplification used 60 Vbeta primers and 13 Jbeta primers. Data came from immunoSEQ multiplex PCR; TCRdb stores just in-frame clones and leaves some out. The sample holds fewer than 250,000 clones, approximately 86% seen once. This clone was counted only a few times. Its antigen remains unidentified. This chain uses TRBV6-1 with TRBJ2-3; tentative D call: TRBD2 (5 bases). The receptor comes from a boy younger than 10 in good health and CMV-seronegative. The sequencing input was PBMCs. The CDR3 nucleotides are TGTGCCAGCAGTGTACTCGGAGTGCTAGCACCGGGTACGCAGTATTTT. This sequence encodes CASSVLGVLAPGTQYF.